Shown below are 27 T cell receptor beta chains from a single sample sequenced in a study of blood T cell repertoires in COVID-19. The protocol was immunoSEQ multiplex PCR, while the TCRdb copy is restricted to in-frame clones and leaves out a portion. The table shows 130,000 to 150,000 clones, with 87% occurring only once. Sequenced input: peripheral blood. All receptors come from a woman in her forties or fifties with acute or convalescent COVID-19.

The chain combines TRBV19 with TRBJ2-5; 7 bases agree with TRBD1. This CDR3 spans 13 amino acids. J was trimmed by 2 bases and V by 5 bases; bases with no gene match: 2. Germline CDR1 is LNHDA and CDR2 is SQIVND (reference sequence). The DNA for the CDR3 is TGTGCCAGTAGTGGGGACAGACAAGAGACCCAGTACTTC. Residues: CASSGDRQETQYF.

This chain links TRBV18 with TRBJ2-1; the match to TRBD1 covers 11 bases. V gave up 3 bases and J gave up 4 bases; unmatched junction bases: 2. The germline CDR1 and CDR2 sequences are KGHSH and LQKENI. This CDR3 comprises 15 residues. The CDR3 nucleotides read TGTGCCAGCTCACCGGACAGGGGGCGGTACAATGAGCAGTTCTTC. Its protein product is CASSPDRGRYNEQFF. Full variable domain (missing parts from reference TRBV18 and TRBJ2-1): NAGVMQNPRHLVRRRGQEARLRCSPMKGHSHVYWYRQLPEEGLKFMVYLQKENIIDESGMPKERFSAEFPKEGPSILRIQQVVRGDSAAYFCASSPDRGRYNEQFFGPGTRLTVL.

The V and J genes are TRBV4-2 and TRBJ2-3; tentative D call: TRBD2 (5 bases). The germline V gene has CDR1 LGHNA and CDR2 YNFKEQ. V gave up 7 bases and J gave up 2 bases, with 16 bases separating them. The CDR3 is 15 amino acids. The CDR3 bases are TGTGCCAGCACCCTGGGGAGCGCGCTCACAGATACGCAGTATTTT. It translates to CASTLGSALTDTQYF.

The rearrangement joins TRBV9 to TRBJ2-3; D unresolved. The CDR3 has 13 amino acids. Trimming took 0 bases from V and 5 from J, leaving 7 bases between them. CDR1 SGDLS and CDR2 YYNGEE come from the germline V gene. The DNA of the CDR3 is TGTGCCAGCAGCGTAGAACTAAGAGATACGCAGTATTTT. This sequence encodes CASSVELRDTQYF.

V is TRBV7-3 and J is TRBJ2-7; TRBD2 agrees at 11 bases. Unmatched junction bases numbered 6, after V lost 3 bases and J lost 2 bases. CDR1 SGHTA and CDR2 FQGTGA come from the germline V gene. There are 16 residues in the CDR3. The CDR3 loop is CASSLGTSGGPYEQYF. The CDR3 nucleotides read TGTGCCAGCAGCTTGGGTACTAGCGGGGGACCCTACGAGCAGTACTTC.

The chain recombines TRBV18 with TRBJ2-2; D unresolved. V gave up 3 bases and J gave up 2 bases, with 7 bases separating them. The germline CDR1 and CDR2 sequences are KGHSH and LQKENI. This CDR3 is 14 amino acids long. The CDR3: CASSPPYNTGELFF. The CDR3 DNA is TGTGCCAGCTCACCGCCCTATAACACCGGGGAGCTGTTTTTT.

This clone was recorded at least ten times. This specimen includes other DNA sequences encoding the same CDR3. The chain combines TRBV7-8 with TRBJ2-3; 10 nucleotides agree with TRBD2. CDR1 and CDR2 (germline): SGHVS, FQNEAQ. This CDR3 region has 16 residues. V shed 1 base and J 1 base; nucleotides not matched to a gene: 2. The CDR3 region is CASSLVAGGGTDTQYF. The CDR3 region has the DNA TGTGCCAGCAGCTTAGTAGCGGGAGGAGGCACAGATACGCAGTATTTT.

This clone was picked up a small number of times. CDR3 DNA sequence: TGTGCCAGCAGCTTAGCCGGAGAGACCCAGTACTTC. Its translation is CASSLAGETQYF. The rearrangement uses TRBV7-8 and TRBJ2-5; D gene unclear. Per the germline V gene, CDR1 is SGHVS and CDR2 is FQNEAQ. The CDR3 is 12 amino acids. Trimming pared 0 bases from V and 4 bases from J, leaving 3 bases between.

The chain employs TRBV10-3 and TRBJ1-1, with D unclear. Trimming pared 3 bases from V and 3 bases from J, leaving 11 bases between. This CDR3 comprises 14 residues. CDR1 ENHRY and CDR2 SYGVKD come from the germline V gene. The CDR3 reads CAISDRGQHTEAFF. CDR3 DNA sequence: TGTGCCATCAGTGACCGAGGCCAGCACACTGAAGCTTTCTTT.

The chain is built from TRBV5-5 and TRBJ2-2; D perhaps matches TRBD2 (6 bases). The V and J ends lost 5 bases and 4 bases respectively, with 18 bases between them. Per the germline V gene, CDR1 is SGHKS and CDR2 is YYEKEE (reference sequence). The CDR3 is 16 residues long. CDR3 nucleotides: TGTGCCAGCAGTCGGAGGGCGGGATCGGGCACCGGGGAGCTGTTTTTT. Protein: CASSRRAGSGTGELFF.

The rearrangement uses TRBV30 and TRBJ1-2; D unresolved. The CDR3 contains 10 residues. CDR1 GTSNPN and CDR2 SVGIG come from the germline V gene (reference sequence). Trimming took 5 bases from V and 6 from J, leaving 7 bases between them. In DNA form, the CDR3 reads TGTGCCTGGTTGGGCCATGGCTACACCTTC. This gives the protein CAWLGHGYTF.

This clone showed up just once. The V gene is TRBV11-2, the J gene TRBJ1-1; no firm D call. The V gene's germline CDR1 is SGHAT and CDR2 FQNNGV. The CDR3 consists of 13 residues. V shed 0 bases and J shed 3 bases, with 5 bases lying between them. For the CDR3, the DNA is TGTGCCAGCAGCTTAGACGGAGACACTGAAGCTTTCTTT. It specifies CASSLDGDTEAFF.

CDR3 sequence reads: CSVDAPSGSYNEQFF. In DNA, the CDR3 is TGCAGCGTTGACGCCCCTAGCGGGAGCTACAATGAGCAGTTCTTC. The chain has TRBV29-1 and TRBJ2-1; TRBD2 aligns across 10 bases. V gave up 3 bases and J gave up 3 bases; unmatched junction bases: 5. This CDR3 is 15 amino acids long. From germline, CDR1 is SQVTM and CDR2 ANQGSEA.

The chain combines TRBV29-1 with TRBJ2-1; tentatively, D is TRBD1 (5 bases). Germline values: CDR1 SQVTM, CDR2 ANQGSEA. CDR3 length: 15 amino acids. V shed 6 bases and J shed 5 bases, with 20 bases lying between them. CDR3 in amino acids: CSVDNDRTLNNEQFF. The CDR3 DNA reads TGCAGCGTGGACAACGACAGAACCCTAAACAATGAGCAGTTCTTC.

The V call is TRBV5-1, the J call TRBJ1-2; 8 nucleotides align to TRBD1. The CDR3 spans 15 residues. Germline V gene data show CDR1 as SGHRS and CDR2 as YFSETQ. V was clipped by 0 bases and J by 3 bases; unmatched bases: 4. CDR3 loop: CASSLARGQDYGYTF. The CDR3 coding sequence is TGCGCCAGCAGCTTGGCCAGGGGGCAGGACTATGGCTACACCTTC.

The chain carries TRBV10-3 and TRBJ2-5, with 11 bases matching TRBD1. CDR1 ENHRY and CDR2 SYGVKD come from the germline V gene. The CDR3 sequence is 14 residues long. The V gene end was trimmed by 6 bases and the J gene end by 4 bases; junction bases not matched to a gene: 4. In DNA, the CDR3 is TGTGCCATCAGAAGGGACAGGGGGACAGAGACCCAGTACTTC. Translating it yields CAIRRDRGTETQYF.

The V gene is TRBV6-6, the J gene TRBJ2-6; no reliable D call. Germline assignment: CDR1 MNHNY and CDR2 SVGAGI (reference sequence). V shed 5 bases and J shed 0 bases, with 8 bases lying between them. The CDR3 covers 15 residues. As DNA, the CDR3 is TGTGCCAGCAGTCCAACAAGCTCTGGGGCCAACGTCCTGACTTTC. Its protein product is CASSPTSSGANVLTF.

This rearrangement joins TRBV27 to TRBJ2-3; 10 bases fit TRBD1. V was pared by 3 bases and J by 4 bases, with 4 bases of the junction left unmatched. Germline lookup yields CDR1 MNHEY and CDR2 SMNVEV (reference sequence). The CDR3 has 15 residues. In DNA, the CDR3 is TGTGCCAGCAGTTTGGGACAGGGGAGGGCAGATACGCAGTATTTT. This encodes CASSLGQGRADTQYF.

This clone was detected once. V gene TRBV28 combines with J gene TRBJ1-2, with 8 bases lining up with TRBD1. J was trimmed by 6 bases and V by 1 base; bases with no gene match: 4. Germline V gives CDR1 MDHEN, CDR2 SYDVKM. The CDR3 contains 14 residues. CDR3 in DNA: TGTGCCAGCAGTTTATCTCAGGGGGCGAATGGCTACACCTTC. This encodes CASSLSQGANGYTF.

The genes are TRBV14 and TRBJ2-3; the D gene is possibly TRBD1 (6 bases). Germline V CDR1 and CDR2: SGHDN, FVKESK. The CDR3 consists of 16 residues. Between the trimmed V and J ends, which lost 4 bases and 3 bases, there was a span of 17 bases. The CDR3 nucleotides read TGTGCCAGCAGCCCCTCGAGACAGGCCTTTACAGATACGCAGTATTTT. It encodes CASSPSRQAFTDTQYF.

The V and J genes are TRBV7-9 and TRBJ1-2, with 9 bases that match TRBD1. With 2 bases clipped from V and 5 bases from J, the junction kept 9 bases outside the gene matches. Per the germline V gene, CDR1 is SEHNR and CDR2 is FQNEAQ (reference sequence). CDR3 length equals 16 residues. The CDR3 bases are TGTGCCAGCAGCTTAACCCACGGACAGGGGAGGTATGGCTACACCTTC. Its protein product is CASSLTHGQGRYGYTF.

The rearrangement uses TRBV28 and TRBJ1-5; the match to TRBD1 covers 7 bases. CDR3 length equals 15 residues. The germline V gene has CDR1 MDHEN and CDR2 SYDVKM. V dropped 3 bases and J dropped 3; count of bases not matched to a gene: 5. CDR3 bases: TGTGCCAGCAGTTTGAGCGGACAGGCCAATCAGCCCCAGCATTTT. It specifies CASSLSGQANQPQHF.

The rearrangement links TRBV30 to TRBJ1-1, with a weak D call TRBD1 (5 bases). Trimming took off 3 bases at V and 0 bases at J, with 11 bases between the two ends. Germline V gene data show CDR1 as GTSNPN and CDR2 as SVGIG (reference sequence). The CDR3 is 14 amino acids. The CDR3 loop is CAWRVRELNTEAFF. CDR3 DNA sequence: TGTGCCTGGAGGGTCAGGGAATTGAACACTGAAGCTTTCTTT.

V is TRBV5-8 and J is TRBJ2-2; TRBD1 matches at 10 bases. From germline, CDR1 is SGHTS and CDR2 YDEGEE. Losses at the gene ends were 4 bases for V and 4 bases for J; bases not matched to a gene: 7. This CDR3 has 16 amino acids. The CDR3 DNA follows: TGTGCCAGCAGCCCAAGACAGGGGGCGCCCACCGGGGAGCTGTTTTTT. Translation: CASSPRQGAPTGELFF.

CDR3 loop: CASSDRDRGTDTQYF. DNA of the CDR3: TGTGCCAGCAGTGATAGGGACAGGGGTACAGATACGCAGTATTTT. This chain links TRBV6-1 with TRBJ2-3; 10 bases fit TRBD1. This CDR3 spans 15 amino acids. The germline gives CDR1 MNHNS, CDR2 SASEGT. The V gene end was trimmed by 3 bases and the J gene end by 3 bases; junction bases not matched to a gene: 3.

The rearrangement links TRBV6-5 to TRBJ1-1, with D perhaps matching TRBD1 (5 bases). CDR1 and CDR2 (germline): MNHEY, SVGAGI. Trimming cost V 5 bases and J 1 base, with 14 bases left between them. The CDR3 contains 15 residues. This CDR3 reads CASSTPGGRNTEAFF. The CDR3 region has the DNA TGTGCCAGCAGTACTCCCGGGGGACGGAACACTGAAGCTTTCTTT.

This chain uses TRBV6-5 with TRBJ1-1, with TRBD1 identical over 8 bases. There are 14 residues in the CDR3. The V segment lost 6 bases and the J segment 4 bases; nucleotides outside the gene matches: 7. Germline lookup yields CDR1 MNHEY and CDR2 SVGAGI. The CDR3 region is CASSDRGRGTEAFF. As DNA, the CDR3 is TGTGCCAGCAGCGACAGGGGACGGGGCACTGAAGCTTTCTTT.